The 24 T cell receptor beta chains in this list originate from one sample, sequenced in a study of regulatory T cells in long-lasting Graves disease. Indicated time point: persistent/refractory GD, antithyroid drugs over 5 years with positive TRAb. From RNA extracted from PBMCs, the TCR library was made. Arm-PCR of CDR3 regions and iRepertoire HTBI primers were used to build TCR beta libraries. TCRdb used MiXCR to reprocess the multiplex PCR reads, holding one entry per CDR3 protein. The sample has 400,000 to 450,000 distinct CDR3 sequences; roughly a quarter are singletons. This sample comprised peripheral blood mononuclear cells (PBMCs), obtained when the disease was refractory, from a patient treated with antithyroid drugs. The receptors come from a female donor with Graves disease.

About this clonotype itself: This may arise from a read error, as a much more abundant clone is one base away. The CDR3 sequence is CASSPGTGARLNYGYTF. As DNA, the CDR3 is TGTGCCAGCAGTCCAGGGACAGGGGCCCGGCTTAACTATGGCTACACCTTC. The V and J genes are TRBV28 and TRBJ1-2; 10 positions match TRBD1. CDR3 length equals 17 residues. V lost 5 bases, J lost 1 base, and 10 bases stayed unmatched. Germline assignment: CDR1 MDHEN and CDR2 SYDVKM.

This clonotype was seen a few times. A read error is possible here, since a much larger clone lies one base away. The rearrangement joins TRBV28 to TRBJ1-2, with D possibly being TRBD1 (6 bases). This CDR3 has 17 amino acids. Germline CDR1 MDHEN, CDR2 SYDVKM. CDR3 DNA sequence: TGTGCCAACAGTCCCCCCCCGGGACATTCGATAGACTATGGCTACACCTTC. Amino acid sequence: CANSPPPGHSIDYGYTF.

The DNA of the CDR3 is TGTGCCATCAGTGAGTCAAACACCGGGGAGCTGTTTTTT. Protein sequence: CAISESNTGELFF. The chain has TRBV10-3 and TRBJ2-2; D gene unclear. V was cut by 0 bases and J by 2 bases, with 1 base left in between. The germline V gene has CDR1 ENHRY and CDR2 SYGVKD. CDR3 size: 13 residues.

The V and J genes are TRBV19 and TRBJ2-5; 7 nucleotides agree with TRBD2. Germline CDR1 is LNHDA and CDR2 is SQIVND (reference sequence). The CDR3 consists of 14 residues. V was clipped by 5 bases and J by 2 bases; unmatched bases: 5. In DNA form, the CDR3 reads TGTGCCAGTAGTTGGGGAGGGGTACAAGAGACCCAGTACTTC. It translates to CASSWGGVQETQYF.

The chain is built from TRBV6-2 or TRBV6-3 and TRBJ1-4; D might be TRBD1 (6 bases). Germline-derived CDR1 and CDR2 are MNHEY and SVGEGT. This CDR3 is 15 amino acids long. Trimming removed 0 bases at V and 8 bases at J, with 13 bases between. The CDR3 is CASSYSRGPTEKLFF. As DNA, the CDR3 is TGTGCCAGCAGTTACTCTCGGGGGCCAACCGAAAAACTGTTTTTT.

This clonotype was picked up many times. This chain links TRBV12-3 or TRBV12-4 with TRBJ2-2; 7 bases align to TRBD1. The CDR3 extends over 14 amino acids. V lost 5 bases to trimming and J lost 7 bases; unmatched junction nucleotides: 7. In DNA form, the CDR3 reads TGTGCCAGCAGTGGTGGGCAGGGGGTCGGGGAGCTGTTTTTT. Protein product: CASSGGQGVGELFF.

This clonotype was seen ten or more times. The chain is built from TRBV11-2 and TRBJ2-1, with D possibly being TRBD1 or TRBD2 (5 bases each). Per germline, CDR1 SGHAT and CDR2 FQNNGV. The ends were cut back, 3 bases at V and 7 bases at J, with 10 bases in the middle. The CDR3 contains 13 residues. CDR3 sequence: CASSFNGANEQFF. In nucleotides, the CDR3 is TGTGCCAGCAGCTTCAACGGGGCGAATGAGCAGTTCTTC.

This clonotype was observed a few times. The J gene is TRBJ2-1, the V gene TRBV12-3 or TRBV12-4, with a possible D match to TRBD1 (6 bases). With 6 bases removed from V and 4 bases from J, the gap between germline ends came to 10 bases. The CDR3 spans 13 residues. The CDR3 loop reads CASSHRGYNEQFF. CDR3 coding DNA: TGTGCCAGCAGCCATAGGGGGTACAATGAGCAGTTCTTC.

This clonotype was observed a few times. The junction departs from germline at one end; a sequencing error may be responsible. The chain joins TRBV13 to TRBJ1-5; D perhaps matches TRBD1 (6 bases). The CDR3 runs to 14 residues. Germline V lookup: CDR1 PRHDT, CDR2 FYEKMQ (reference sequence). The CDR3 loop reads CASSLSGAGQPQHF. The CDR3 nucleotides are TGTGCCAGCAGCTTGTCGGGGGCAGGTCAGCCCCAACATTTT.

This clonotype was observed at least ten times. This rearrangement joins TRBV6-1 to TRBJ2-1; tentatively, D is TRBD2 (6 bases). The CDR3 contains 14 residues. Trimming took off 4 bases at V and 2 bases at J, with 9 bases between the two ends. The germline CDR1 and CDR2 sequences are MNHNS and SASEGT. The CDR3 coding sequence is TGTGCCAGCAGTGGGACTACAACCTACAATGAGCAGTTCTTC. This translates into CASSGTTTYNEQFF.

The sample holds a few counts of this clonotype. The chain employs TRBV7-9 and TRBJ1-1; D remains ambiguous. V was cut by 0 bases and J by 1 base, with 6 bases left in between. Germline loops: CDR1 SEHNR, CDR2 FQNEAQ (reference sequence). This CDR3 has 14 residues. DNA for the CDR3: TGTGCCAGCAGCTTAGCCTCACAGAACACTGAAGCTTTCTTT. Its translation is CASSLASQNTEAFF.

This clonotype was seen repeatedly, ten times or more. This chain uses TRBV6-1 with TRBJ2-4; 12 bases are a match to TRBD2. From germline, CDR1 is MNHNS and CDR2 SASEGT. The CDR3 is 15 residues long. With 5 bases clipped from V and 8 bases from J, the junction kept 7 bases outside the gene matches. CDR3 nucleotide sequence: TGTGCCAGCAGTCGGACTAGCGGGATTGGAGACATTCAGTACTTC. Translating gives CASSRTSGIGDIQYF.

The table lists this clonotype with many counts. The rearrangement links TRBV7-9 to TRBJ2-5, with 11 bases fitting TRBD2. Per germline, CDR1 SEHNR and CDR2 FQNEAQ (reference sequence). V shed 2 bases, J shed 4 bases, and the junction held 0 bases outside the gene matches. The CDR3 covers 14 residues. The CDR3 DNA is TGTGCCAGCAGCTTAACTAGCGGGGGAGAGACCCAGTACTTC. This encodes CASSLTSGGETQYF.

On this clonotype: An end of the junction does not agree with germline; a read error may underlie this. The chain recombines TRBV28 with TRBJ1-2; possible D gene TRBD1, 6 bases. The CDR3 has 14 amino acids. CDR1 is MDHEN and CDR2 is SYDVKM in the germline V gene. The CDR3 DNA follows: TGTGCCAGCAGCCCTCGACAGGACGAGGGAGGCTACGCCTTC. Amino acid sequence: CASSPRQDEGGYAF.

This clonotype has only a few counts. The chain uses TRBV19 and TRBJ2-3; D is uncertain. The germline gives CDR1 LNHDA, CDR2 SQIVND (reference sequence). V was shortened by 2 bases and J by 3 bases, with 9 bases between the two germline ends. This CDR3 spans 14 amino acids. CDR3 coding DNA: TGTGCCAGTAGTATACAACGCCTAACAGATACGCAGTATTTT. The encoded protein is CASSIQRLTDTQYF.

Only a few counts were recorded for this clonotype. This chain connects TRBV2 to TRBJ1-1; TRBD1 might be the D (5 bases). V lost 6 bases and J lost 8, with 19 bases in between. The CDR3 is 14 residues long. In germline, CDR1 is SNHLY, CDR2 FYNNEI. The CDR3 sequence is CASRWDLGSLEAFF. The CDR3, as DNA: TGTGCCAGCAGATGGGACCTAGGGTCTTTAGAAGCTTTCTTT.

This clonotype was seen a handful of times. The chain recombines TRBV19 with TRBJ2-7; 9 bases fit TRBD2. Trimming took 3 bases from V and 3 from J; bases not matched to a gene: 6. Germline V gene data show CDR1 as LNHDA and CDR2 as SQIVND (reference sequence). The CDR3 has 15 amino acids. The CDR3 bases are TGTGCCAGTAGTATTTCTAGCGGGATTCTCTACGAGCAGTACTTC. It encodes CASSISSGILYEQYF. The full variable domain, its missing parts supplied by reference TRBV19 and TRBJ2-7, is DGGITQSPKYLFRKEGQNVTLSCEQNLNHDAMYWYRQDPGQGLRLIYYSQIVNDFQKGDIAEGYSVSREKKESFPLTVTSAQKNPTAFYLCASSISSGILYEQYFGPGTRLTVT.

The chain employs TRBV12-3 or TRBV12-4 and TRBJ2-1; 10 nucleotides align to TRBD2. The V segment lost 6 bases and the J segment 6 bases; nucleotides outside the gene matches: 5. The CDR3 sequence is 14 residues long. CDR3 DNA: TGTGCCAGCAGCTCTAGCGGGAGACGCAATGAGCAGTTCTTC. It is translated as CASSSSGRRNEQFF.

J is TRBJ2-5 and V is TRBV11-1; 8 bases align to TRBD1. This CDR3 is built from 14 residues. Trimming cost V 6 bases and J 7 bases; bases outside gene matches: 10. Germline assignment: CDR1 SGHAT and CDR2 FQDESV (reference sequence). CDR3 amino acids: CASSLNYGQGTQYF. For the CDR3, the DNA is TGTGCCAGCAGTCTCAATTATGGACAGGGGACCCAGTACTTC.

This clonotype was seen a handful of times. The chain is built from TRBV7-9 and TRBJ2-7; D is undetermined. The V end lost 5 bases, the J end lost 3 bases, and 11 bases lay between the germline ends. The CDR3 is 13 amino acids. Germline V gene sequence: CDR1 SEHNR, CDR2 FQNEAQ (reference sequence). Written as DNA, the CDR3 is TGTGCCAGCAGCCATGCAGACGGCTACGAGCAGTACTTC. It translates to CASSHADGYEQYF.

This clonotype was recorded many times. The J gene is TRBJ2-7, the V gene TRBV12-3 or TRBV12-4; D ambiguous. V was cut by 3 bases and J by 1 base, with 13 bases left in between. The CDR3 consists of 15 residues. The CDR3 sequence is CASSFGPTASYEQYF. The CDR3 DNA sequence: TGTGCCAGCAGTTTCGGCCCCACAGCATCCTACGAGCAGTACTTC.

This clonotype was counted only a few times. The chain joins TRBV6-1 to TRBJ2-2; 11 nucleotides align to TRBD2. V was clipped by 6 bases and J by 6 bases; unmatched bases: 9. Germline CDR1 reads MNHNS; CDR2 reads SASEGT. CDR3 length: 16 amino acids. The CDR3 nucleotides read TGTGCCAGCAGCAAACTAGCGGGAGTCCTTTCCGGGGAGCTGTTTTTT. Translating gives CASSKLAGVLSGELFF.

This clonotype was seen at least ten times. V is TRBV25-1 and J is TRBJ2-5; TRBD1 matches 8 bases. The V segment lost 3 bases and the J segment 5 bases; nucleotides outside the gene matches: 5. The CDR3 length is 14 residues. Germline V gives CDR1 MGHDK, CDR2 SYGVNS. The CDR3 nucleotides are TGTGCCAGCAGTGATTCCAGGGGGCTTGAGACCCAGTACTTC. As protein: CASSDSRGLETQYF.

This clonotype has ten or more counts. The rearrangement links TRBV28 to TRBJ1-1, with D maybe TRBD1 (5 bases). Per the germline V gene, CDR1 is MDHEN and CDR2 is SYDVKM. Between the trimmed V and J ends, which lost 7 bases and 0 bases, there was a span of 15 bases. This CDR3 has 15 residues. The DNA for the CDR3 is TGTGCCAGCAAAGCTGCGGACACCGTGAACACTGAAGCTTTCTTT. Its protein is CASKAADTVNTEAFF.